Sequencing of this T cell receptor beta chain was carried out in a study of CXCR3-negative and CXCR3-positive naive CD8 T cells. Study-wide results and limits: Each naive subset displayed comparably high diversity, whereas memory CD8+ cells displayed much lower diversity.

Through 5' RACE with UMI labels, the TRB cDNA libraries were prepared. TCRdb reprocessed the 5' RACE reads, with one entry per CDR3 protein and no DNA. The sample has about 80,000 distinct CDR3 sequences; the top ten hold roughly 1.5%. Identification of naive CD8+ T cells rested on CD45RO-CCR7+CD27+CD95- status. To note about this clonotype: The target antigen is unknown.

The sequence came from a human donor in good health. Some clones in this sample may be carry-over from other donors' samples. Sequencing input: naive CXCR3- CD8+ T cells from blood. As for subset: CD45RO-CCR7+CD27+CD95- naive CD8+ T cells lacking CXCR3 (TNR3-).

The CDR3 sequence is CASSLRRGGSDEETQYF. The chain recombines TRBV27 with TRBJ2-5; TCRdb's assignment of TRBD2 cannot be checked, as there is no DNA. Per germline, CDR1 MNHEY and CDR2 SMNVEV (reference sequence). The CDR3 loop spans 17 amino acids.